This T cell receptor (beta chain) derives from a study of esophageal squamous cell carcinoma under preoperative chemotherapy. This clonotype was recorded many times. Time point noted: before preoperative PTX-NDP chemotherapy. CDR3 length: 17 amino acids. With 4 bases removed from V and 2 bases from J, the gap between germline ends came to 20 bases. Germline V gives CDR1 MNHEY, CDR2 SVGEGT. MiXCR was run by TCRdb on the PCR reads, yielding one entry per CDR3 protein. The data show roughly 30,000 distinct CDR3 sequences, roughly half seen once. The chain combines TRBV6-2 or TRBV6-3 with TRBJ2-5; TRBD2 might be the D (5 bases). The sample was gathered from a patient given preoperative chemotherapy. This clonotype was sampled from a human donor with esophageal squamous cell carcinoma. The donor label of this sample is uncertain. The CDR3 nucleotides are TGTGCCAGCAGTTCCCCCTCTTTAGGGAGACGACAAGAGACCCAGTACTTC. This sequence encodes CASSSPSLGRRQETQYF.